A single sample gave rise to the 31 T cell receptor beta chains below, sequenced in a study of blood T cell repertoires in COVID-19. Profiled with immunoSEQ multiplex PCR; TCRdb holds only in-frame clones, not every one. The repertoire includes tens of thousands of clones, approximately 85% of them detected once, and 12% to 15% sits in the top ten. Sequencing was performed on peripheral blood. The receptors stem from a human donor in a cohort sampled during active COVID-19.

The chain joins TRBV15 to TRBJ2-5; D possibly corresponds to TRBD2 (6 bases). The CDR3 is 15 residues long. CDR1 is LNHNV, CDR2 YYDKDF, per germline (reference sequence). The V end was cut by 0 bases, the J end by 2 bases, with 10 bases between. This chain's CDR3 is CATSRDTGTQETQYF. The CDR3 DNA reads TGTGCCACCAGCAGAGATACGGGGACTCAAGAGACCCAGTACTTC. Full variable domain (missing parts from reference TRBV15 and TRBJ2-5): DAMVIQNPRYQVTQFGKPVTLSCSQTLNHNVMYWYQQKSSQAPKLLFHYYDKDFNNEADTPDNFQSRRPNTSFCFLDIRSPGLGDTAMYLCATSRDTGTQETQYFGPGTRLLVL.

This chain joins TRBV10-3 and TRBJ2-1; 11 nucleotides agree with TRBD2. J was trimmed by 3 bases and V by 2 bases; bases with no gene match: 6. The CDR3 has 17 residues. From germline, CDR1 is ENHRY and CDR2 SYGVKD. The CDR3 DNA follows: TGTGCCATCAGTGAGAGGCTAGCGGGGGGCATCTACAATGAGCAGTTCTTC. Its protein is CAISERLAGGIYNEQFF.

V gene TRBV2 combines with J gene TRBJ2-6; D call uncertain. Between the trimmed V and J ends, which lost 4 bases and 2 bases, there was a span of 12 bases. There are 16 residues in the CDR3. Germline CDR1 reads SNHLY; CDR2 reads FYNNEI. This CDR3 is CASSAFVQAGANVLTF. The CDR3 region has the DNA TGTGCCAGCAGTGCGTTTGTCCAGGCTGGGGCCAACGTCCTGACTTTC. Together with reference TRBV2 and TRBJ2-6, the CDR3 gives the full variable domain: EPEVTQTPSHQVTQMGQEVILRCVPISNHLYFYWYRQILGQKVEFLVSFYNNEISEKSEIFDDQFSVERPDGSNFTLKIRSTKLEDSAMYFCASSAFVQAGANVLTFGAGSRLTVL.

This CDR3 is CASNLNPGNEQFF. The CDR3 DNA follows: TGTGCCAGCAACCTTAACCCAGGGAATGAGCAGTTCTTC. This chain links TRBV6-5 with TRBJ2-1; weak D call: TRBD1 (5 bases). Trimming stripped 7 bases from V and 7 bases from J, with 14 bases between. Germline CDR1 is MNHEY and CDR2 is SVGAGI. The length of the CDR3 is 13 residues.

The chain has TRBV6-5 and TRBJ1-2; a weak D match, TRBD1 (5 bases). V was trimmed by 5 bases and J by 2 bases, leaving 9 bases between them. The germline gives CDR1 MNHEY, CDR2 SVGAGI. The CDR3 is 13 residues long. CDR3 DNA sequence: TGTGCCAGCAGTCCGGCAGGGAACTATGGCTACACCTTC. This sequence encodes CASSPAGNYGYTF.

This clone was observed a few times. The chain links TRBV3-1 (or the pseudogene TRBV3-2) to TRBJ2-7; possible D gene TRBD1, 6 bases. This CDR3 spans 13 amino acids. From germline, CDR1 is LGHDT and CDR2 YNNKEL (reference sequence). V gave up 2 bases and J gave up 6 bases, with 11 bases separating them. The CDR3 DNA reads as TGTGCCAGCAGCCAAAACAGGGTAGGCGAGCAGTACTTC. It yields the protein CASSQNRVGEQYF.

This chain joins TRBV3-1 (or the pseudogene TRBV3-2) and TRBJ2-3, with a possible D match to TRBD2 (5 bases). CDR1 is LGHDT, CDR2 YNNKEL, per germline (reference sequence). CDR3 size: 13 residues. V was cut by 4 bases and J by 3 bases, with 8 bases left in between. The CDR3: CASSPPGTDTQYF. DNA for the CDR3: TGTGCCAGCAGCCCCCCGGGGACAGATACGCAGTATTTT.

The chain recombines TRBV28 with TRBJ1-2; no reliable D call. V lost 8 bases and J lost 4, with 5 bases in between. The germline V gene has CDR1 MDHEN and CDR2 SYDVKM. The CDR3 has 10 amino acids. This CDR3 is CASGLYGYTF. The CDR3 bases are TGTGCCAGCGGACTCTATGGCTACACCTTC.

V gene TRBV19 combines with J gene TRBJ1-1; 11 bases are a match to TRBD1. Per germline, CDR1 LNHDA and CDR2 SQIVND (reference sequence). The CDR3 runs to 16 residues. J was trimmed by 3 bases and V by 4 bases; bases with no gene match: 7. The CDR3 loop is CASSTRPGQGDTEAFF. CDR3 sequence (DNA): TGTGCCAGTAGTACACGACCGGGACAGGGGGACACTGAAGCTTTCTTT.

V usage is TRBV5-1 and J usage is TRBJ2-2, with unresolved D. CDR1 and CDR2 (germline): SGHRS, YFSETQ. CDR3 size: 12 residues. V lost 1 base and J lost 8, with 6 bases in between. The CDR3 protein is CASSLYRGELFF. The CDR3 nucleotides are TGCGCCAGCAGCTTGTATAGAGGGGAGCTGTTTTTT.

CDR3 bases: TGTGCCAGCAGCTTACCCCGGGACAGGGGTGGAAATTCACCCCTCCACTTT. Protein product: CASSLPRDRGGNSPLHF. The rearrangement uses TRBV5-6 and TRBJ1-6, with 10 bases lining up with TRBD1. This CDR3 is built from 17 residues. CDR1 and CDR2 (germline): SGHDT, YYEEEE. The trim removed 2 bases at V and 7 bases at J, leaving 9 bases unmatched. Using reference TRBV5-6 and TRBJ1-6 for the parts outside the CDR3, the full variable domain is DAGVTQSPTHLIKTRGQQVTLRCSPKSGHDTVSWYQQALGQGPQFIFQYYEEEERQRGNFPDRFSGHQFPNYSSELNVNALLLGDSALYLCASSLPRDRGGNSPLHFGNGTRLTVT.

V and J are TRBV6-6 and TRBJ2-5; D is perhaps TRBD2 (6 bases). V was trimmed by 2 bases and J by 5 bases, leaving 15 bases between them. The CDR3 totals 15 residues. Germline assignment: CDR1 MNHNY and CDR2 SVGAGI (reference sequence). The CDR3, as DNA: TGTGCCAGCAGTTACGGCGGGGAACAGAAGGAGACCCAGTACTTC. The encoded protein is CASSYGGEQKETQYF.

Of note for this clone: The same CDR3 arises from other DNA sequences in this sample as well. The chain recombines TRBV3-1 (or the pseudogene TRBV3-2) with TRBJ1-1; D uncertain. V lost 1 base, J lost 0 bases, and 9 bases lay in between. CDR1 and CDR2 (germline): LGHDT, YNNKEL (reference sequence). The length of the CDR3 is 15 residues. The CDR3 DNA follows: TGTGCCAGCAGCCAAGGGGCAGTCATGAACACTGAAGCTTTCTTT. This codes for CASSQGAVMNTEAFF.

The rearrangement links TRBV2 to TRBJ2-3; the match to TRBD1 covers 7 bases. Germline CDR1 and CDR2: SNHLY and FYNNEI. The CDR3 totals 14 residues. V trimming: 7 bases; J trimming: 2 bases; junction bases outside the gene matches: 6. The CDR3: CASNQQGLTDTQYF. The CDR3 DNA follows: TGTGCCAGCAATCAACAGGGGCTCACAGATACGCAGTATTTT.

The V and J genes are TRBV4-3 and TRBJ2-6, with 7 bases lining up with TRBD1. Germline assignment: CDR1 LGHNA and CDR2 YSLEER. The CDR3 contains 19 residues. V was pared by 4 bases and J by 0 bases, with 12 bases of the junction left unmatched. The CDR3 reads CASSLPYWTGNSGANVLTF. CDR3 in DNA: TGCGCCAGCAGCCTACCTTATTGGACAGGAAACTCTGGGGCCAACGTCCTGACTTTC.

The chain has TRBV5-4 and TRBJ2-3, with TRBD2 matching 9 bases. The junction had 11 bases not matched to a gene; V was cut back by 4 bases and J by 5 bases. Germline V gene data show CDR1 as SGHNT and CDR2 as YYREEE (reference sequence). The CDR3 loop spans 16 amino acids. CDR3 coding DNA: TGTGCCAGCAGCGGTCGGCTAGCGGGACCTGGAGATACGCAGTATTTT. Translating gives CASSGRLAGPGDTQYF.

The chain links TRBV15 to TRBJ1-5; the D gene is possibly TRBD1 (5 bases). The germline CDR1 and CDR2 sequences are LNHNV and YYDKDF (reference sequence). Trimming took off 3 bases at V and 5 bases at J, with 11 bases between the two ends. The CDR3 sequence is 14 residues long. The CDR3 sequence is CATSSGRGYQPQHF. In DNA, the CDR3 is TGTGCCACCAGCAGTGGGCGGGGGTATCAGCCCCAGCATTTT.

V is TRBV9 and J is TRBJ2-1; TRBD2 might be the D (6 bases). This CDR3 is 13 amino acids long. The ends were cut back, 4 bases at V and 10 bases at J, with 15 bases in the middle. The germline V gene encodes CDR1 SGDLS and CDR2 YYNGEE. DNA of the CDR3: TGTGCCAGCAGCCCCGGGGGACGGATCGAGCAGTTCTTC. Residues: CASSPGGRIEQFF.

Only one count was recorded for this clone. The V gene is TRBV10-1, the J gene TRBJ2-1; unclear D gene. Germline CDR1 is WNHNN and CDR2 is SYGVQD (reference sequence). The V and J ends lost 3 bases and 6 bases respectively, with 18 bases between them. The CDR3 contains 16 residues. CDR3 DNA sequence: TGCGCCAGCAGTGACCTCTACTCTTTCCCGTCCAATGAGCAGTTCTTC. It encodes CASSDLYSFPSNEQFF.

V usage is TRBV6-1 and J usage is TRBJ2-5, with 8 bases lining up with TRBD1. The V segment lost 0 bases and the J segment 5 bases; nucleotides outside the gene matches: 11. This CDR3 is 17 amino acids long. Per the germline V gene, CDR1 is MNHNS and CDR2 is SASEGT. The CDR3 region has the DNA TGTGCCAGCAGTGAAGCGCACAGGGGGACACCTCGGGAGACCCAGTACTTC. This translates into CASSEAHRGTPRETQYF.

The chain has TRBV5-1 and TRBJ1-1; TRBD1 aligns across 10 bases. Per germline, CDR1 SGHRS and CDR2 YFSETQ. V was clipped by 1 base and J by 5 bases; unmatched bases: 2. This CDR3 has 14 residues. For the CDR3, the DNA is TGCGCCAGCAGCTTGACGGGACAGGGGACTGAAGCTTTCTTT. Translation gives CASSLTGQGTEAFF. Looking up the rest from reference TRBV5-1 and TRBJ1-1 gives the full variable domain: KAGVTQTPRYLIKTRGQQVTLSCSPISGHRSVSWYQQTPGQGLQFLFEYFSETQRNKGNFPGRFSGRQFSNSRSEMNVSTLELGDSALYLCASSLTGQGTEAFFGQGTRLTVV.

This CDR3 reads CRPGGDYGYTF. In DNA, the CDR3 is TGCAGGCCAGGGGGCGACTATGGCTACACCTTC. The chain links TRBV20-1 to TRBJ1-2; 8 nucleotides align to TRBD1. CDR1 DFQATT and CDR2 SNEGSKA come from the germline V gene (reference sequence). The CDR3 runs to 11 residues.

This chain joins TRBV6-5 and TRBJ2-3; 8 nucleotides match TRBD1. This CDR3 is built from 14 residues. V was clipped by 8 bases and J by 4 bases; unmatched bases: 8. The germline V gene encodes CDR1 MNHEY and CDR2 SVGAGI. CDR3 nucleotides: TGTGCCAGCGCCCCGGACAGGGTGTCAGATACGCAGTATTTT. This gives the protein CASAPDRVSDTQYF.

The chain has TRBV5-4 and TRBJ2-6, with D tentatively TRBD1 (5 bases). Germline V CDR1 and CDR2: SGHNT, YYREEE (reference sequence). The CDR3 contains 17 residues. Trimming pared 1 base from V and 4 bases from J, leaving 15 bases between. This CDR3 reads CASSLSTEAWGANVLTF. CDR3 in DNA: TGTGCCAGCAGCTTGTCGACAGAAGCGTGGGGGGCCAACGTCCTGACTTTC.

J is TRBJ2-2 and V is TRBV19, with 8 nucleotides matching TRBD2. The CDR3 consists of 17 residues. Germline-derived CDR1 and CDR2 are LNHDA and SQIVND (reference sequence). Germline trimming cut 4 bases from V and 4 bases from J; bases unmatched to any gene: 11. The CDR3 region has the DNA TGTGCCAGTAGTACCTCCGCGGGGGGCCCGTTCACCGGGGAGCTGTTTTTT. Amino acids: CASSTSAGGPFTGELFF.

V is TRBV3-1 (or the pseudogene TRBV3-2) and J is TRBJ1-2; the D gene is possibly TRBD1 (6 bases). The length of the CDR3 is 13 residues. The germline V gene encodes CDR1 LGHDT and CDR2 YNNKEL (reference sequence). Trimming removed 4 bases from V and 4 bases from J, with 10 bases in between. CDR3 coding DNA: TGTGCCAGCAGCCCCTCGACAGGCTATGGCTACACCTTC. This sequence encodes CASSPSTGYGYTF.

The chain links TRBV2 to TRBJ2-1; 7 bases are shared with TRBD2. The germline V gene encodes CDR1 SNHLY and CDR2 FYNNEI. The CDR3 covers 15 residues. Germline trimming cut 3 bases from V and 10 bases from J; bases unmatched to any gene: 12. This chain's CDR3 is CASSEDGGSGSEQFF. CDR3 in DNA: TGTGCCAGCAGTGAGGATGGGGGTAGCGGGTCCGAGCAGTTCTTC.

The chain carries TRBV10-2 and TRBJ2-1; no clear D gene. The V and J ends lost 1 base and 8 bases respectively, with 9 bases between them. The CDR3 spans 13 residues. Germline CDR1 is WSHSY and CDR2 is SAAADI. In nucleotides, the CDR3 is TGCGCCAGCAGTGAGTGGGCGCGCGATGAGCAGTTCTTC. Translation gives CASSEWARDEQFF.

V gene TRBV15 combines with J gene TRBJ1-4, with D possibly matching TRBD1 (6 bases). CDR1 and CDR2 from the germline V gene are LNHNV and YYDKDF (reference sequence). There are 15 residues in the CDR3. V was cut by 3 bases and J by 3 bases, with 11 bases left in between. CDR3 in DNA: TGTGCCACCAGCAGGACAGGAGCGTCTAATGAAAAACTGTTTTTT. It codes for CATSRTGASNEKLFF.

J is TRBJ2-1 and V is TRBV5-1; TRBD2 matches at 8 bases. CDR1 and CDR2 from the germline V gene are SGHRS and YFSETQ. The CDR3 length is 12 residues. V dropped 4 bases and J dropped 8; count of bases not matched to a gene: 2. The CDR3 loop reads CASSRTSYEQFF. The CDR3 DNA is TGCGCCAGCAGCAGGACTAGCTATGAGCAGTTCTTC.

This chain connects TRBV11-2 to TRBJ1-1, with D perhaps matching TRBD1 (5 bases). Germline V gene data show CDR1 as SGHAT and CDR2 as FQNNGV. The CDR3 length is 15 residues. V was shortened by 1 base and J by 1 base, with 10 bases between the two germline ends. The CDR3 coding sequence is TGTGCCAGCAGCTTAGCGTGGGGCCCGAACACTGAAGCTTTCTTT. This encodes CASSLAWGPNTEAFF.